The 26 T cell receptor beta chains reported below all come from one sample, sequenced in a study of blood T cell repertoires in COVID-19. Using immunoSEQ multiplex PCR, the repertoire was profiled, and TCRdb retains in-frame clones only, with some absent. In the table there are about 76,000 clones, 70% to 90% of which are singletons. The source material was peripheral blood. The receptors shown here come from a man aged 45-60 years with COVID-19, enrolled during active disease.

V gene TRBV28 combines with J gene TRBJ2-3; 8 nucleotides line up with TRBD2. CDR1 and CDR2 from the germline V gene are MDHEN and SYDVKM. The junction had 8 bases not matched to a gene; V was cut back by 4 bases and J by 5 bases. The CDR3 length is 15 residues. CDR3 region: CASSSLGAGEDTQYF. The CDR3 DNA sequence: TGTGCCAGCAGTTCCCTAGGAGCGGGAGAAGATACGCAGTATTTT.

This clone was seen a single time. The V call is TRBV5-1, the J call TRBJ2-3, with 9 bases matching TRBD2. Trimming took 0 bases from V and 1 from J; bases not matched to a gene: 3. The CDR3 consists of 16 residues. Per the germline V gene, CDR1 is SGHRS and CDR2 is YFSETQ. The CDR3 loop is CASSLEIAGGTDTQYF. CDR3 DNA: TGCGCCAGCAGCTTGGAGATAGCGGGAGGCACAGATACGCAGTATTTT.

This clone was observed a single time. An end of the junction does not agree with germline; a read error may underlie this. This chain joins TRBV2 and TRBJ2-1; D possibly corresponds to TRBD1 (6 bases). There are 14 residues in the CDR3. CDR1 is SNHLY, CDR2 FYNNEI, per germline. CDR3 sequence (DNA): TGTGCCAGCAGTGAAACAAGCTGGGACAAGGAGCAGTTCTTC. Translating it yields CASSETSWDKEQFF.

This rearrangement joins TRBV28 to TRBJ2-7; 14 bases are a match to TRBD2. V shed 9 bases and J 3 bases; nucleotides not matched to a gene: 7. Germline lookup yields CDR1 MDHEN and CDR2 SYDVKM. The CDR3 runs to 15 residues. For the CDR3, the DNA is TGTGCCAGTGGACTAGCGGGAGGAAAGGACTACGAGCAGTACTTC. Translation: CASGLAGGKDYEQYF. Full variable domain (missing parts from reference TRBV28 and TRBJ2-7): DVKVTQSSRYLVKRTGEKVFLECVQDMDHENMFWYRQDPGLGLRLIYFSYDVKMKEKGDIPEGYSVSREKKERFSLILESASTNQTSMYLCASGLAGGKDYEQYFGPGTRLTVT.

The chain has TRBV5-4 and TRBJ2-1; D may be TRBD2 (6 bases). V lost 4 bases to trimming and J lost 2 bases, with 16 bases between them. The CDR3 runs 16 residues. Looked up from germline, CDR1 is SGHNT and CDR2 is YYREEE (reference sequence). The CDR3 region is CASSVRGTSAYNEQFF. The CDR3 bases are TGTGCCAGCAGCGTCCGTGGGACTTCAGCCTACAATGAGCAGTTCTTC.

The V gene is TRBV14, the J gene TRBJ2-2, with TRBD2 matching 9 bases. The CDR3 contains 17 residues. Germline trimming cut 4 bases from V and 4 bases from J; bases unmatched to any gene: 10. The germline V gene encodes CDR1 SGHDN and CDR2 FVKESK. The CDR3 here is CASSPGGLAGITGELFF. As DNA, the CDR3 is TGTGCCAGCAGCCCCGGGGGGCTAGCGGGGATCACCGGGGAGCTGTTTTTT.

The V and J genes are TRBV13 and TRBJ2-5; the match to TRBD1 covers 7 bases. Germline-derived CDR1 and CDR2 are PRHDT and FYEKMQ (reference sequence). This CDR3 has 13 residues. Trimming removed 5 bases from V and 5 bases from J; junction bases left unmatched: 5. The CDR3 DNA reads TGTGCCAGCAGCATGGGCAGGGGGGAGACCCAGTACTTC. This codes for CASSMGRGETQYF.

The V and J genes are TRBV7-9 and TRBJ1-1; a possible D gene is TRBD1 (6 bases). Trimming removed 3 bases at V and 8 bases at J, with 10 bases between. Per the germline V gene, CDR1 is SEHNR and CDR2 is FQNEAQ (reference sequence). The CDR3 covers 12 residues. The CDR3 region has the DNA TGTGCCAGCAGCTTTCCCGGACAGGAAGCTTTCTTT. Residues: CASSFPGQEAFF.

V usage is TRBV27 and J usage is TRBJ2-3; 8 bases are shared with TRBD2. J lost 0 bases, V lost 0 bases, and 5 bases had no gene match. The CDR3 consists of 17 residues. CDR1 is MNHEY and CDR2 is SMNVEV in the germline V gene (reference sequence). CDR3 DNA: TGTGCCAGCAGTTTATCCGGGCCTAGCGGGAGCACAGATACGCAGTATTTT. Protein: CASSLSGPSGSTDTQYF.

The chain couples TRBV10-3 to TRBJ1-1; 7 bases align to TRBD1. The V segment lost 6 bases and the J segment 4 bases; nucleotides outside the gene matches: 5. This CDR3 contains 13 residues. Germline V gives CDR1 ENHRY, CDR2 SYGVKD. The CDR3 spells CAISGQDSTEAFF. CDR3 nucleotide sequence: TGTGCCATCAGCGGACAGGACTCCACTGAAGCTTTCTTT.

The sample holds a few counts of this clone. The genes are TRBV29-1 and TRBJ1-5, with a tentative D call TRBD1 (5 bases). The CDR3 contains 13 residues. The germline CDR1 and CDR2 sequences are SQVTM and ANQGSEA. The V and J ends lost 1 base and 11 bases respectively, with 15 bases between them. The CDR3 sequence: CSVEGGGGSSQHF. DNA of the CDR3: TGCAGCGTTGAAGGCGGCGGGGGGAGCTCCCAGCATTTT. Supplemented by reference TRBV29-1 and TRBJ1-5, the full variable domain reads SAVISQKPSRDICQRGTSLTIQCQVDSQVTMMFWYRQQPGQSLTLIATANQGSEATYESGFVIDKFPISRPNLTFSTLTVSNMSPEDSSIYLCSVEGGGGSSQHFGDGTRLSIL.

The chain joins TRBV10-3 to TRBJ2-2, with TRBD1 matching over 10 bases. Germline V gene data show CDR1 as ENHRY and CDR2 as SYGVKD. The CDR3 spans 16 residues. V was pared by 5 bases and J by 5 bases, with 8 bases of the junction left unmatched. Here the CDR3 DNA reads TGTGCCATCAGTAATCCCGGGACAGGGGTAACCGGGGAGCTGTTTTTT. It specifies CAISNPGTGVTGELFF.

This chain uses TRBV7-2 with TRBJ1-3, with D uncertain. V lost 2 bases and J 0 bases, leaving 11 bases between the germline ends. CDR1 SGHTA and CDR2 FQGNSA come from the germline V gene. The CDR3 is made up of 16 amino acids. CDR3 sequence: CASSLLGAFSGNTIYF. The CDR3 nucleotides read TGTGCCAGCAGCTTATTAGGAGCCTTCTCTGGAAACACCATATATTTT.

The V gene is TRBV18, the J gene TRBJ2-7; TRBD1 aligns across 8 bases. The CDR3 has 13 amino acids. V lost 2 bases and J lost 5; bases outside the gene matches: 2. The germline gives CDR1 KGHSH, CDR2 LQKENI. DNA for the CDR3: TGTGCCAGCTCACCATTACAGGGGGACGAGCAGTACTTC. Residues: CASSPLQGDEQYF. Full variable domain (outside the CDR3, taken from reference TRBV18 and TRBJ2-7): NAGVMQNPRHLVRRRGQEARLRCSPMKGHSHVYWYRQLPEEGLKFMVYLQKENIIDESGMPKERFSAEFPKEGPSILRIQQVVRGDSAAYFCASSPLQGDEQYFGPGTRLTVT.

The rearrangement joins TRBV6-6 to TRBJ2-2, with D possibly matching TRBD1 (6 bases). The germline V and J ends were trimmed by 4 bases and 4 bases, with 13 bases remaining between them. The CDR3 contains 15 residues. Germline CDR1 MNHNY, CDR2 SVGAGI (reference sequence). In DNA, the CDR3 is TGTGCCAGCAGTTTACCAGGGGTGGGCACCGGGGAGCTGTTTTTT. Residues: CASSLPGVGTGELFF.

This clone has at least ten counts. The chain recombines TRBV29-1 with TRBJ2-7; D is possibly TRBD1 (7 bases). Germline CDR1 reads SQVTM; CDR2 reads ANQGSEA. The length of the CDR3 is 12 residues. V was cut by 7 bases and J by 3 bases, with 13 bases left in between. The CDR3 region is CSAGTAGYEQYF. The CDR3 DNA is TGCAGCGCCGGGACAGCGGGCTACGAGCAGTACTTC.

V is TRBV6-5 and J is TRBJ1-5; a weak D match, TRBD1 (5 bases). The CDR3 loop spans 14 amino acids. Per the germline V gene, CDR1 is MNHEY and CDR2 is SVGAGI. Between the trimmed V and J ends, which lost 5 bases and 7 bases, there was a span of 15 bases. CDR3 nucleotides: TGTGCCAGCAGTACCCTAAATGGGGGGCAGCCCCAGCATTTT. This gives the protein CASSTLNGGQPQHF.

The chain is built from TRBV30 and TRBJ1-6, with TRBD1 identical over 8 bases. The CDR3 totals 13 residues. Germline CDR1 reads GTSNPN; CDR2 reads SVGIG (reference sequence). Trimming removed 5 bases from V and 5 bases from J; junction bases left unmatched: 2. The CDR3 is CAWQGADNSPLHF. The CDR3 region has the DNA TGTGCCTGGCAGGGGGCGGATAATTCACCCCTCCACTTT.

This chain uses TRBV24-1 with TRBJ2-6, with 8 bases lining up with TRBD1. Germline assignment: CDR1 KGHDR and CDR2 SFDVKD. Germline trimming cut 1 base from V and 1 base from J; bases unmatched to any gene: 5. CDR3 length equals 18 residues. For the CDR3, the DNA is TGTGCCACCAGTGATTTCGCAGGGGGCGTATCTGGGGCCAACGTCCTGACTTTC. Its protein is CATSDFAGGVSGANVLTF.

This chain links TRBV4-3 with TRBJ1-1; 11 nucleotides align to TRBD1. CDR1 and CDR2 (germline): LGHNA, YSLEER. CDR3 size: 14 residues. V trimming: 8 bases; J trimming: 3 bases; junction bases outside the gene matches: 5. CDR3 bases: TGCGCCAGCGAACCGGGACAGGGGGACACTGAAGCTTTCTTT. This sequence encodes CASEPGQGDTEAFF.

The chain recombines TRBV18 with TRBJ1-1; D is uncertain. Germline assignment: CDR1 KGHSH and CDR2 LQKENI. Trimming shortened V by 2 bases and J by 2 bases, and 9 bases separated the two germline ends. This CDR3 is 14 amino acids long. CDR3 amino acids: CASSPYRSNTEAFF. The CDR3 DNA reads TGTGCCAGCTCACCATACCGGAGCAACACTGAAGCTTTCTTT.

The CDR3 DNA sequence: TGTGCCAGCAGCTTAAGGCTGGGGCCGGGGGGTGAAGCTTTCTTT. Protein: CASSLRLGPGGEAFF. The chain recombines TRBV7-2 with TRBJ1-1; TRBD1 might be the D (5 bases). The CDR3 totals 15 residues. Trimming left V 2 bases short and J 7 bases short, with 17 bases between. Germline loops: CDR1 SGHTA, CDR2 FQGNSA.

In its sample, this clone was seen once. This rearrangement joins TRBV29-1 to TRBJ2-5; a weak D match, TRBD2 (5 bases). Germline V gives CDR1 SQVTM, CDR2 ANQGSEA. With 5 bases removed from V and 3 bases from J, the gap between germline ends came to 16 bases. The CDR3 loop spans 14 amino acids. In DNA, the CDR3 is TGCAGCGTTAGGAGAGGGCACGGAAAAGAGACCCAGTACTTC. Its protein product is CSVRRGHGKETQYF.

The V gene is TRBV18, the J gene TRBJ1-2; D gene uncertain. The V end was cut by 3 bases, the J end by 8 bases, with 10 bases between. CDR1 is KGHSH, CDR2 LQKENI, per germline. CDR3 length equals 12 residues. The CDR3 coding sequence is TGTGCCAGCTCACCCGATTGGGAGGGCTACACCTTC. It encodes CASSPDWEGYTF.

The DNA of the CDR3 is TGTGCCACCCAGGGACAGCTGAATGAAAAACTGTTTTTT. It translates to CATQGQLNEKLFF. The chain links TRBV2 to TRBJ1-4, with TRBD1 identical over 7 bases. The CDR3 runs to 13 residues. CDR1 is SNHLY, CDR2 FYNNEI, per germline. The junction had 7 bases not matched to a gene; V was cut back by 10 bases and J by 5 bases.

The chain combines TRBV11-2 with TRBJ2-7, with D unresolved. The CDR3 totals 11 residues. V was trimmed by 3 bases and J by 3 bases, leaving 3 bases between them. Per germline, CDR1 SGHAT and CDR2 FQNNGV. CDR3 in amino acids: CASSFSYEQYF. The CDR3, as DNA: TGTGCCAGCAGCTTCAGCTACGAGCAGTACTTC.